Below, one T cell receptor beta chain is given with its context. cDNA prepared by RNA extraction and subsequent reverse transcription served as the template for sequencing. Using immunoSEQ multiplex PCR, the repertoire was profiled, and TCRdb retains in-frame clones only, with some absent. The sample holds approximately 58,000 clones; around 47% are singletons and the top ten take around 54%. Trimming removed 2 bases at V and 12 bases at J, with 17 bases between. The CDR3 runs to 14 residues. The germline gives CDR1 MDHEN, CDR2 SYDVKM. This record belongs to a study of CD8+ T cells in alopecia areata.

The chain is built from TRBV28 and TRBJ2-1; possibly TRBD2 for D (5 bases). This receptor was obtained from a human donor with alopecia areata. Material: NKG2D-low CD8+ T cells sorted from blood. For the CDR3, the DNA is TGTGCCAGCAGTTTAGAGGACTGGAAACCCGGGCAGTTCTTC. Residues: CASSLEDWKPGQFF. The whole variable domain, remainder taken from reference TRBV28 and TRBJ2-1, is DVKVTQSSRYLVKRTGEKVFLECVQDMDHENMFWYRQDPGLGLRLIYFSYDVKMKEKGDIPEGYSVSREKKERFSLILESASTNQTSMYLCASSLEDWKPGQFFGPGTRLTVL.